These T cell receptor beta chains were read from a single sample in a study of regulatory T cells in long-lasting Graves disease. TCRdb called the multiplex PCR reads again in MiXCR, with one record for every CDR3 protein. This sample has 300,000 to 400,000 distinct CDR3 sequences, with roughly 15% found just once. The sequencing here drew on peripheral blood mononuclear cells (PBMCs), taken at new diagnosis, from a patient treated with antithyroid drugs. These receptor sequences come from a female donor with Graves disease. Both conserved end residues are part of each CDR3. D genes are given only for firm matches. Size is omitted from some rows. Given values are once, few, many or a class for expanded clones.

v_call: TRBV7-9; d_call: -; clone_size: many; j_call: TRBJ1-4; cdr3_nt: TGTGCCAGCAGCTTACGGGGGGCAAGAGAAAAACTGTTTTTT; cdr3_aa: CASSLRGAREKLFF
v_call: TRBV3-1; d_call: TRBD2; clone_size: few; j_call: TRBJ2-1; cdr3_nt: TGTGCCAGCAGCCCTCCCCGACTAGCGGGCCGGTACAATGAGCAGTTCTTC; cdr3_aa: CASSPPRLAGRYNEQFF
v_call: TRBV20-1; d_call: -; clone_size: -; j_call: TRBJ1-5; cdr3_nt: TGCAGTGCTAGGCGGGGGGGCTTCAATCAGCCCCAGCATTTT; cdr3_aa: CSARRGGFNQPQHF
v_call: TRBV27; d_call: -; clone_size: many; j_call: TRBJ2-3; cdr3_nt: TGTGTCGGCAAAAAAAGGGGTAGCACAGATACGCAGTATTTT; cdr3_aa: CVGKKRGSTDTQYF
v_call: TRBV20-1; d_call: -; clone_size: many; j_call: TRBJ1-2; cdr3_nt: TGCAGTGCTAGAGAGAGGCATAGTGGCTACACCTTC; cdr3_aa: CSARERHSGYTF
v_call: TRBV7-9; d_call: -; clone_size: many; j_call: TRBJ1-4; cdr3_nt: TGTGCCAGCAGCTTGGACAGTGAGGAAAAACTGTTTTTT; cdr3_aa: CASSLDSEEKLFF
v_call: TRBV15; d_call: TRBD1; clone_size: many; j_call: TRBJ1-2; cdr3_nt: TGTGCCACCAGCAGAGGCTCCGGGACAGGGCGCTATGGCTACACCTTC; cdr3_aa: CATSRGSGTGRYGYTF
v_call: TRBV10-1; d_call: TRBD2; clone_size: many; j_call: TRBJ2-1; cdr3_nt: TGCGCCAGCAGTGAGTCAAGGCGGGGGGCTACCTACAATGAGCAGTTCTTC; cdr3_aa: CASSESRRGATYNEQFF
v_call: TRBV9; d_call: -; clone_size: many; j_call: TRBJ1-2; cdr3_nt: TGTGCCAGCAGCACGGGACCGGGAGACTATGGCTACACCTTC; cdr3_aa: CASSTGPGDYGYTF
v_call: TRBV5-1; d_call: TRBD2; clone_size: few; j_call: TRBJ2-1; cdr3_nt: TGCGCCAGCAGCTTGGAGGGACTAGCGGGGGTATACAATGAGCAGTTCTTC; cdr3_aa: CASSLEGLAGVYNEQFF
v_call: TRBV2; d_call: TRBD2; clone_size: -; j_call: TRBJ2-1; cdr3_nt: TGTGCCAGCAGTGCATCAAGCGGGGGATTCTACAATGAGCAGTTCTTC; cdr3_aa: CASSASSGGFYNEQFF
v_call: TRBV10-2; d_call: -; clone_size: few; j_call: TRBJ1-4; cdr3_nt: TGCGCCAGCGCAACGGGGACGAAGAATGAAAAACTGTTTTTT; cdr3_aa: CASATGTKNEKLFF
v_call: TRBV12-3/TRBV12-4; d_call: -; clone_size: many; j_call: TRBJ1-1; cdr3_nt: TGTGCCAGCAGACATAGGGGGTTGTGGAGCACTGAAGCTTTCTTT; cdr3_aa: CASRHRGLWSTEAFF
v_call: TRBV12-3/TRBV12-4; d_call: TRBD1; clone_size: -; j_call: TRBJ2-2; cdr3_nt: TGTGCCAGCAGCGGGACAGCTCTAGGGCACGGGGAGCTGTTTTTT; cdr3_aa: CASSGTALGHGELFF
v_call: TRBV7-3; d_call: TRBD1; clone_size: many; j_call: TRBJ2-1; cdr3_nt: TGTGCCAGCAGCCGGACAGGGGACGCCAATGAGCAGTTCTTC; cdr3_aa: CASSRTGDANEQFF
v_call: TRBV3-1; d_call: TRBD1; clone_size: many; j_call: TRBJ1-6; cdr3_nt: TGTGCCAGCAGTCCGGGACAGGGGAATTCACCCCTCCACTTT; cdr3_aa: CASSPGQGNSPLHF
v_call: TRBV7-2; d_call: -; clone_size: -; j_call: TRBJ1-2; cdr3_nt: TGTGCCAGCAGCGGCAACAGGGTGCGAGGCTACACCTTC; cdr3_aa: CASSGNRVRGYTF
v_call: TRBV2; d_call: -; clone_size: many; j_call: TRBJ1-1; cdr3_nt: TGTGCCAGCAGTGGGACCCGACACCCTGAGATCTTT; cdr3_aa: CASSGTRHPEIF
v_call: TRBV7-3; d_call: -; clone_size: -; j_call: TRBJ2-3; cdr3_nt: TGTGCCAGCAGCTTAACGGGGGGGCAAACAGATACGCAGTATTTT; cdr3_aa: CASSLTGGQTDTQYF
v_call: TRBV27; d_call: TRBD2; clone_size: -; j_call: TRBJ2-3; cdr3_nt: TGTGCCAGCAGTCCCCGGACTAGCGGGCACCGCACAGATACGCAGTATTTT; cdr3_aa: CASSPRTSGHRTDTQYF
v_call: TRBV6-2/TRBV6-3; d_call: -; clone_size: many; j_call: TRBJ1-5; cdr3_nt: TGTGCCAGCAGTTACTCCGACGGGGGGATTCAGCCCCAGCATTTT; cdr3_aa: CASSYSDGGIQPQHF
v_call: TRBV20-1; d_call: -; clone_size: -; j_call: TRBJ2-7; cdr3_nt: TGCAGTGCTCCCGATTCCGTAGAACCTTACGAGCAGTACTTC; cdr3_aa: CSAPDSVEPYEQYF
v_call: TRBV10-3; d_call: -; clone_size: -; j_call: TRBJ1-4; cdr3_nt: TGTGCCATCAGTGAGGGGTCAGGTGGAAAACTGTTTTTT; cdr3_aa: CAISEGSGGKLFF
v_call: TRBV18; d_call: -; clone_size: -; j_call: TRBJ2-3; cdr3_nt: TGTGCCAGCTCACCCCTCGGCGGGAAAATTAGCACAGATACGCAGTATTTT; cdr3_aa: CASSPLGGKISTDTQYF
v_call: TRBV4-1; d_call: -; clone_size: few; j_call: TRBJ1-3; cdr3_nt: TGCGCCAGCAGCCAAGATACTGGGTCCTCTGGAAACACCATATATTTT; cdr3_aa: CASSQDTGSSGNTIYF
v_call: TRBV28; d_call: -; clone_size: many; j_call: TRBJ2-5; cdr3_nt: TGTGCCAGCAGCCCTTTCCAGGGGAAACAAGAGACCCAGTACTTC; cdr3_aa: CASSPFQGKQETQYF
v_call: TRBV29-1; d_call: -; clone_size: -; j_call: TRBJ2-1; cdr3_nt: TGCAGCGTTAAGATGGGGGGCTGGGGGGAGTTCTTC; cdr3_aa: CSVKMGGWGEFF
v_call: TRBV27; d_call: TRBD1; clone_size: many; j_call: TRBJ2-7; cdr3_nt: TGTGCCAGCAGTTTATCGGGACAGCTGCCATCCTACGAGCAGTACTTC; cdr3_aa: CASSLSGQLPSYEQYF
v_call: TRBV5-6; d_call: TRBD1; clone_size: many; j_call: TRBJ2-4; cdr3_nt: TGTGCCAGCAGCGGAGGGGGGGACAGGGGTGTGAACATTCAGTACTTC; cdr3_aa: CASSGGGDRGVNIQYF
v_call: TRBV10-2; d_call: -; clone_size: -; j_call: TRBJ2-3; cdr3_nt: TGCGCCAGCGGCTCGCCAGATACGCAGTATTTT; cdr3_aa: CASGSPDTQYF
v_call: TRBV18; d_call: -; clone_size: many; j_call: TRBJ1-1; cdr3_nt: TGTGCCAGCTCACCCAGGGTTGGCACTGAAGCTTTCTTT; cdr3_aa: CASSPRVGTEAFF
v_call: TRBV7-9; d_call: -; clone_size: -; j_call: TRBJ2-1; cdr3_nt: TGTGCCAGCAGCCACCTCCTCACGGGGGACAATGAGCAGTTCTTC; cdr3_aa: CASSHLLTGDNEQFF
v_call: TRBV6-2/TRBV6-3; d_call: TRBD1; clone_size: many; j_call: TRBJ1-1; cdr3_nt: TGTGCCAGCAGTTACTCCCGGACAGGGGGCGTTAAAGCTTTCTTT; cdr3_aa: CASSYSRTGGVKAFF
v_call: TRBV18; d_call: -; clone_size: few; j_call: TRBJ1-1; cdr3_nt: TGTGCCAGCTCACCTAGAGGTTCCGGTTCGAACACTGAAGCTTTCTTT; cdr3_aa: CASSPRGSGSNTEAFF
v_call: TRBV5-1; d_call: -; clone_size: -; j_call: TRBJ1-2; cdr3_nt: TGCGCCAGCGGCTTGGCACAGATTTATGGCTACACCTTC; cdr3_aa: CASGLAQIYGYTF
v_call: TRBV7-9; d_call: -; clone_size: many; j_call: TRBJ1-4; cdr3_nt: TGTGCCAGCAGCAGACAGGAGCTCGAAAAACTGTTTTTT; cdr3_aa: CASSRQELEKLFF
v_call: TRBV20-1; d_call: -; clone_size: few; j_call: TRBJ2-7; cdr3_nt: TGCAGTGCGCGACGGGCCTACGAGCAGTACTTC; cdr3_aa: CSARRAYEQYF
v_call: TRBV6-5; d_call: -; clone_size: -; j_call: TRBJ2-2; cdr3_nt: TGTGCCAGCAGTTTCACTCGGACCCTCCCCGACACCGGGGAGCTGTTTTTT; cdr3_aa: CASSFTRTLPDTGELFF
v_call: TRBV9; d_call: -; clone_size: -; j_call: TRBJ2-3; cdr3_nt: TGTGCCAGCAGCCCTGTAATCGCAGATACGCAGTATTTT; cdr3_aa: CASSPVIADTQYF